The sequence of this TCR beta chain was determined in a study of low-dose radiotherapy and immunotherapy resistance in tumors. About the study: A total of 13 Gy over 26 weeks was given to Cohort 2 as 1 Gy per fraction every two weeks. Intravenous administration to patients comprised nivolumab at 240 mg every two weeks and ipilimumab at 1 mg/kg every six weeks.

This clonotype was observed at least ten times. Germline V gene data show CDR1 as SGDLS and CDR2 as YYNGEE. V was shortened by 3 bases and J by 4 bases, with 16 bases between the two germline ends. CDR3 size: 15 residues. Time point described: after trial treatment. Noted treatment: LDRT plus nivolumab, ipilimumab, low-dose cyclophosphamide and aspirin (RACIN trial). All of the donors were given nivolumab, ipilimumab, aspirin, low-dose cyclophosphamide and low-dose radiotherapy as part of RACIN, a single-arm trial. Primers targeting TRAV and TRBV primed first-strand cDNA, covering alpha and beta chains. The authors ran 20 PCR cycles to amplify TCRs with a constant-region primer and V-primer adapter. The isolated mRNA underwent amplification through in vitro transcription. A single record per CDR3 protein comes from TCRdb applying MiXCR to the reads. The sample has 65,000 to 95,000 distinct CDR3 sequences, about 17% seen once.

This sequence originates from a male donor with prostate cancer. This specimen consisted of PBMCs, obtained after low-dose radiotherapy plus immunotherapy. V and J are TRBV9 and TRBJ2-5; tentative D call: TRBD1 (5 bases). The CDR3 DNA reads TGTGCCAGCAGCGCTTCCCCGGAAAGGGGAGAGACCCAGTACTTC. Encoded protein: CASSASPERGETQYF.